This T cell receptor beta chain emerged from a study of T-cell memory formation after mild COVID-19. The overall study: Among the donors, TCR clusters were largely specific to each donor.

Findings and limits, study-wide: Contracting clones from day 15 to 85 had balanced CD4/CD8; later expanders favoured CD4+. Shrinking CD4+ clones resided mostly in CM and EM, and CD8+ ones in EMRA. Some clones that responded turned up in pre-infection memory, which suggests that cross-reactive memory joined in.

TCRdb used MiXCR to reprocess the 5' RACE reads, holding one entry per CDR3 protein. The sample lists about 450,000 distinct CDR3 sequences; less than 25% were seen once. The CDR3 has 14 amino acids. The V segment lost 0 bases and the J segment 3 bases; nucleotides outside the gene matches: 5. CDR1 and CDR2 (germline): DFQATT, SNEGSKA (reference sequence). Worth noting for this clonotype: The antigen is unknown.

This clonotype was obtained from an adult woman who had mild COVID-19 (a few samples of this study predate the infection). Cell type and time point are not known. The V call is TRBV20-1, the J call TRBJ2-7; 7 bases match TRBD2. Material for sequencing was PBMCs or a T cell subset sorted from them (not recorded which). This CDR3 reads CSARDAGVNYEQYF. In nucleotides, the CDR3 is TGCAGTGCTAGAGACGCGGGAGTGAACTACGAGCAGTACTTC.